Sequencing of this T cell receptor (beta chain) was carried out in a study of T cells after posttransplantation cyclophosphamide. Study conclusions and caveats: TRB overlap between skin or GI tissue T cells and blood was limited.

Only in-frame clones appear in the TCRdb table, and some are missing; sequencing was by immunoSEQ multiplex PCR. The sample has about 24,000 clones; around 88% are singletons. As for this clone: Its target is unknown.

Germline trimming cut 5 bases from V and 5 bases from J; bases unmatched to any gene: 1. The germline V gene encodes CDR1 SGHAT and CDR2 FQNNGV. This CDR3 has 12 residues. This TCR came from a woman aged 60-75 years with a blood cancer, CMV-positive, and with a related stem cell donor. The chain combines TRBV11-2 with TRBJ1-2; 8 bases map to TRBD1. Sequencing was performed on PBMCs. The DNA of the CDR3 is TGTGCCAGCAGCCAGGGGGCGTATGGCTACACCTTC. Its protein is CASSQGAYGYTF.